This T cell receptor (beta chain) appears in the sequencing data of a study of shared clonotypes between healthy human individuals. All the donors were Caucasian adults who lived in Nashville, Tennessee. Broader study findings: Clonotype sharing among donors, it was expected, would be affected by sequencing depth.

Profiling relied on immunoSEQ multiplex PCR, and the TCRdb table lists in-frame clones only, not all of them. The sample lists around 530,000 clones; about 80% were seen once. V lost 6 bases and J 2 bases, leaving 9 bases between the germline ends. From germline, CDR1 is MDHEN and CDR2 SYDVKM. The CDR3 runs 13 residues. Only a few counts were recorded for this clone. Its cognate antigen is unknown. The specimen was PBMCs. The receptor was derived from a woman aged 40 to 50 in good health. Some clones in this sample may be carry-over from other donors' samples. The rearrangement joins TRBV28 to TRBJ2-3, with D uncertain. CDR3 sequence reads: CASRFENTDTQYF. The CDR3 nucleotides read TGTGCCAGCAGATTTGAAAACACAGATACGCAGTATTTT.